This T cell receptor beta chain was profiled in a study of Graves' ophthalmopathy and Graves' hyperthyroidism. This clonotype came up many times. Its matching antigen is unknown. No donor had other autoimmune disease, uncontrolled infection, pregnancy or lactation. The starting material, roughly 9.4 ml of fresh peripheral blood, provided the PBMCs. RNA served as the template for amplifying TCR beta CDR3 regions. HTBI primers served in a first-round RT-PCR, which a second-round multiplex PCR followed. TCRdb re-derived calls from the multiplex PCR reads in MiXCR, one entry per CDR3 protein. The profile shows hundreds of thousands of distinct CDR3 sequences, less than 20% of them singletons. Whole-study results and caveats: Blood was where most expanded thyroid clonotypes above 0.001 frequency also turned up.

Sequenced: peripheral blood. The source is a woman aged 18-35 years with stable Graves' hyperthyroidism.

The CDR3 DNA sequence: TGTGCCAGCAGTCGGACTACCTCGAACACCGGGGAGCTGTTTTTT. This encodes CASSRTTSNTGELFF. The J gene is TRBJ2-2, the V gene TRBV6-1; D perhaps matches TRBD2 (6 bases). V was pared by 5 bases and J by 0 bases, with 10 bases between. Germline lookup yields CDR1 MNHNS and CDR2 SASEGT. The CDR3 spans 15 residues.